This TCR beta chain emerged from a study of stem cell transplantation in POMP-related autoinflammatory disease. Measured with immunoSEQ multiplex PCR; TCRdb has only the in-frame clones, and not every one. This sample carries some 65,000 clones, approximately 91% of them seen once, and the ten largest clones take about 0.7%. The CDR3 loop spans 15 amino acids. Trimming cost V 4 bases and J 3 bases, with 11 bases left between them. In germline, CDR1 is KGHDR, CDR2 SFDVKD. V is TRBV24-1 and J is TRBJ2-2; TRBD1 is a possible D gene (6 bases). The sample in question was CD4+ T cells from PBMCs, obtained after stem cell transplantation. The clonotype comes from a human patient with POMP-related autoinflammation and immune dysregulation (PRAID). Part of the T cell pool may stem from the graft donor. CDR3 protein: CATSEQGRDTGELFF. For the CDR3, the DNA is TGTGCCACCAGTGAACAGGGTAGGGACACCGGGGAGCTGTTTTTT.